This T cell receptor beta chain stems from a study of CD8 T cells in Susac syndrome. About the research overall: When their blood was taken, the Susac syndrome patients had either not yet had any therapy, were taking corticosteroids, or were taking intravenous immunoglobulin alone. Study-level findings and limits: As the study acknowledged, the number of individuals in its TCR sequencing and HLA analysis was relatively small. Among active patients and in TEMRA cells, CD8+ clonal expansion in Susac reached its peak.

Note on this clonotype: Its antigen is still unknown.

Roughly 0.45 to 1 ug RNA was reverse transcribed with random hexamers. Using its own MiXCR run on the immunoSEQ multiplex PCR reads, TCRdb lists one record per CDR3 protein. The table shows about 190,000 distinct CDR3 sequences, with just under 95% occurring only once. CD8+ and CD4+ blood T cells underwent TCR beta sequencing. The source material was CD8+ T cells from PBMCs. This receptor was obtained from a human donor with Susac syndrome.

The CDR3 loop reads CASNWRVGQPQHF. The CDR3 DNA sequence: TGTGCCAGCAATTGGAGGGTTGGGCAGCCCCAGCATTTT. V is TRBV2 and J is TRBJ1-5; D gene ambiguous. The V gene lost 7 bases and the J gene lost 7 bases, with 14 bases spanning the gap. The CDR3 consists of 13 residues. Germline V gene sequence: CDR1 SNHLY, CDR2 FYNNEI.